Presented here are 6 T cell receptor beta chains from one specimen sequenced in a study of vaccination effects on CD4 cells after COVID-19. CD4+ T cells were isolated after nine to ten days of culture. These receptors have no known antigen. The repertoire was sequenced with immunoSEQ multiplex PCR; TCRdb's copy has only in-frame clones and lacks some. Here the sample spans 45,000 to 60,000 clones, roughly 80% being singletons. The sequenced sample was CD4+ T cells from PBMCs cultured without peptide, obtained before COVID-19 vaccination. These receptors originate from a human donor who received a COVID-19 vaccine.

This clone has just a few counts. The chain has TRBV10-1 and TRBJ1-5; D is unclear. The CDR3 loop spans 12 amino acids. The V gene's germline CDR1 is WNHNN and CDR2 SYGVQD (reference sequence). Trimming cost V 10 bases and J 6 bases, with 13 bases left between them. CDR3 region: CATPGIGQPQHF. The CDR3 coding sequence is TGCGCCACCCCGGGCATCGGTCAGCCCCAGCATTTT.

This chain connects TRBV19 to TRBJ2-1; D is perhaps TRBD1 (6 bases). Germline CDR1 LNHDA, CDR2 SQIVND (reference sequence). The length of the CDR3 is 13 residues. The V and J ends lost 7 bases and 6 bases respectively, with 13 bases between them. The DNA of the CDR3 is TGTGCCAGTAATAGGCAGGGGAGCAATGAGCAGTTCTTC. Translation gives CASNRQGSNEQFF.

This chain joins TRBV28 and TRBJ1-3; maybe TRBD1 (5 bases). The CDR3 covers 15 residues. V gave up 6 bases and J gave up 3 bases, with 15 bases separating them. CDR1 and CDR2 (germline): MDHEN, SYDVKM. The CDR3 region is CASSLARVVGNTIYF. DNA of the CDR3: TGTGCCAGCAGCTTGGCCAGGGTAGTTGGAAACACCATATATTTT.

V usage is TRBV24-1 and J usage is TRBJ2-1, with D perhaps TRBD2 (5 bases). The CDR3 spans 13 residues. The V gene lost 3 bases and the J gene lost 9 bases, with 11 bases spanning the gap. Germline V gene data show CDR1 as KGHDR and CDR2 as SFDVKD. The chain's CDR3 is CATSDPGVSEQFF. The DNA for the CDR3 is TGTGCCACCAGTGATCCCGGGGTTTCTGAGCAGTTCTTC.

This sequence joins TRBV18 and TRBJ2-7; D gene ambiguous. V gave up 4 bases and J gave up 7 bases, with 14 bases separating them. The CDR3 consists of 13 residues. The germline CDR1 and CDR2 sequences are KGHSH and LQKENI. The CDR3 protein is CASSQVEVGEQYV. CDR3 DNA sequence: TGTGCCAGCTCACAAGTCGAGGTGGGTGAGCAGTACGTC.

This rearrangement joins TRBV6-5 to TRBJ2-7; 7 nucleotides match TRBD2. Looked up from germline, CDR1 is MNHEY and CDR2 is SVGAGI. V lost 10 bases and J lost 9; bases outside the gene matches: 6. This CDR3 has 10 amino acids. In nucleotides, the CDR3 is TGTGCCACCCAGAGGGAGGGGCAGTACGTC. Translation: CATQREGQYV.